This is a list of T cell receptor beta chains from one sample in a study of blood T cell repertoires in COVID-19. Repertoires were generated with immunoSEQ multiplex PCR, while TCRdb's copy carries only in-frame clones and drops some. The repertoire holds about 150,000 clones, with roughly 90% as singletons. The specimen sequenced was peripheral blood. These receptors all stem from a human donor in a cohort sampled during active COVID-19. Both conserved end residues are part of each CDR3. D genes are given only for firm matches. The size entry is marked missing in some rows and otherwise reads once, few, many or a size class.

TGTGCCAGCAGTTTGGACCAACAGGGATCGGGTGAAAAACTGTTTTTT | CASSLDQQGSGEKLFF | - | TRBV28 | - | 16 | TRBJ1-4
TGTGCCAGCAGCTTGGGAGGGAGCGGCTACACCTTC | CASSLGGSGYTF | - | TRBV5-4 | - | 12 | TRBJ1-2
TGCGCCAGCAGCTCCTCACGCCGACAGGGGGCCTGGAACACTGAAGCTTTCTTT | CASSSSRRQGAWNTEAFF | TRBD1 | TRBV5-1 | - | 18 | TRBJ1-1
TGCAGCGTTCAGCGGGAGTGGGCCTACAATGAGCAGTTCTTC | CSVQREWAYNEQFF | TRBD2 | TRBV29-1 | - | 14 | TRBJ2-1
TGTGCCATCAGCACGCGACAGGGAAGCAATCAGCCCCAGCATTTT | CAISTRQGSNQPQHF | TRBD1 | TRBV10-3 | - | 15 | TRBJ1-5
TGTGCCAGCAGCTATGGACTAGCGGGAGTCAATGAGCAGTTCTTC | CASSYGLAGVNEQFF | TRBD2 | TRBV7-3 | - | 15 | TRBJ2-1
TGCGCCAGCACTTGGCCGCTCACAGATACGCAGTATTTT | CASTWPLTDTQYF | - | TRBV23-1 | - | 13 | TRBJ2-3
TGTGCCAGCAGCAGAGGTGTTAATCAGCCCCAGCATTTT | CASSRGVNQPQHF | - | TRBV7-9 | - | 13 | TRBJ1-5
TGCGCCAGCAGTCAAACAGGGGGCGCTCGATTGACCGGGGAGCTGTTTTTT | CASSQTGGARLTGELFF | TRBD1 | TRBV5-1 | once | 17 | TRBJ2-2
TGCGCCAGCAGCTACCGCGCGGGGGGAGAGACCCAGTACTTC | CASSYRAGGETQYF | TRBD2 | TRBV4-3 | few | 14 | TRBJ2-5
TGTGCCAGCAGTCCCCGAATAAGGGGCACTGAAGCTTTCTTT | CASSPRIRGTEAFF | - | TRBV25-1 | - | 14 | TRBJ1-1
TGTGCCAGCAGCTCTAAGGTGGCTAGCGGACTCACCGGGGAGCTGTTTTTT | CASSSKVASGLTGELFF | TRBD2 | TRBV7-2 | - | 17 | TRBJ2-2
TGTGCCAGCAGTGATCCTATGCGATACAGGGATGGCTACACCTTC | CASSDPMRYRDGYTF | - | TRBV2 | once | 15 | TRBJ1-2
TGTGCCAGCAGTTCCCGTAGGAGGGGGCTCACCGGGGAGCTGTTTTTT | CASSSRRRGLTGELFF | - | TRBV27 | - | 16 | TRBJ2-2
TGTGCCAGCAGCCCGCCCCCCAGGGACAGGGGGCGTGGAGATACGCAGTATTTT | CASSPPPRDRGRGDTQYF | TRBD1 | TRBV7-2 | - | 18 | TRBJ2-3
TGTGCCAGCAGTTTATGGCGCCAACGAATCTACGAGCAGTACTTC | CASSLWRQRIYEQYF | - | TRBV28 | - | 15 | TRBJ2-7
TGTGCCACCAGCAGAGGAGCGGGGGGGAACATTCAGTACTTC | CATSRGAGGNIQYF | TRBD2 | TRBV15 | - | 14 | TRBJ2-4
TGCGCCAGCACCCTGGGGCTAGCGGGAGACGAGACCCAGTACTTC | CASTLGLAGDETQYF | TRBD2 | TRBV5-1 | - | 15 | TRBJ2-5
TGCGCCAGCAGCTTCTCAGGGGTCGGGTATGGCTACACCTTC | CASSFSGVGYGYTF | - | TRBV5-1 | - | 14 | TRBJ1-2
TGTGCCAGCTCACCTCTAGCGGGAGGCTTTTACGAGCAGTACTTC | CASSPLAGGFYEQYF | TRBD2 | TRBV18 | - | 15 | TRBJ2-7
TGTGCCAGCAGCCCCTCAAGGGACTCGAACACCGGGGAGCTGTTTTTT | CASSPSRDSNTGELFF | - | TRBV7-6 | - | 16 | TRBJ2-2
TGTGCCAGCAGAGGACAGGGGCCTAACTATGGCTACACCTTC | CASRGQGPNYGYTF | TRBD1 | TRBV27 | - | 14 | TRBJ1-2
TGTGCCACCAGCAGGTCATCTGGGCCTAACTATGGCTACACCTTC | CATSRSSGPNYGYTF | - | TRBV15 | once | 15 | TRBJ1-2
TGCGCCAGCAGGAGGGAAAACTCGGTGGGAGAAAAACTGTTTTTT | CASRRENSVGEKLFF | - | TRBV5-1 | - | 15 | TRBJ1-4
TGTGCCAGCAGTTCGGGAACTGAAGCTTTCTTT | CASSSGTEAFF | - | TRBV6-5 | - | 11 | TRBJ1-1
TGCGCCAGCAGCCCGGGACAGAGGTACAATGAGCAGTTCTTC | CASSPGQRYNEQFF | TRBD1 | TRBV5-1 | - | 14 | TRBJ2-1
TGTGCCAGCAGCTTAGAGGGGGGGCGCGAGCAGTACTTC | CASSLEGGREQYF | - | TRBV7-6 | few | 13 | TRBJ2-7
TGTGCCAGTAGGCCCCGGGGAGGAGACGGCACAGATACGCAGTATTTT | CASRPRGGDGTDTQYF | - | TRBV19 | - | 16 | TRBJ2-3
TGTGCCATCAGTGAGCGGACAGGGGGCGAAGTACCCCAGCATTTT | CAISERTGGEVPQHF | TRBD1 | TRBV10-3 | - | 15 | TRBJ1-5
TGTGCCAGCAGCCTAACCGGGACAAGGATACTCCGATCCTACGAGCAGTACTTC | CASSLTGTRILRSYEQYF | - | TRBV11-2 | once | 18 | TRBJ2-7
TGTGCCAGCGCCGAGCGTGGGGAGCAGTTCTTC | CASAERGEQFF | - | TRBV9 | - | 11 | TRBJ2-1
TGTGCCAGCAGCGGGTACCCGTTCCAGTCAGGGTACGAGCAGTACTTC | CASSGYPFQSGYEQYF | - | TRBV7-9 | - | 16 | TRBJ2-7
TGTGCCACCAGTGAAGGTAGCGGCCCGGTAGAGACCCAGTACTTC | CATSEGSGPVETQYF | - | TRBV24-1 | - | 15 | TRBJ2-5
TGTGCCAGCAGTGAACGTCTAGGATTTAATGAAAAACTGTTTTTT | CASSERLGFNEKLFF | - | TRBV25-1 | - | 15 | TRBJ1-4
TGTGCCAGCAGTTACGGGCGATCGGACATACCATCCTACAATGAGCAGTTCTTC | CASSYGRSDIPSYNEQFF | - | TRBV6-2/TRBV6-3 | - | 18 | TRBJ2-1
TGTGCCAGCAGTGGGAGAGGACTGGCTTTGAACACTGAAGCTTTCTTT | CASSGRGLALNTEAFF | - | TRBV6-1 | - | 16 | TRBJ1-1
TGTGCCAGCAGCTTAGAGAGCTCCTATAATTCACCCCTCCACTTT | CASSLESSYNSPLHF | - | TRBV7-2 | - | 15 | TRBJ1-6
TGTGCCAGCAGCTTTAGGGGCTCCGGGGAAAAACTGTTTTTT | CASSFRGSGEKLFF | - | TRBV5-4 | - | 14 | TRBJ1-4
TGTGCCAGCAGTCGACAGGGGATGAACACTGAAGCTTTCTTT | CASSRQGMNTEAFF | TRBD1 | TRBV5-5 | - | 14 | TRBJ1-1
TGTGCCAGCAGCTTCACCTACGAGCAGTACTTC | CASSFTYEQYF | - | TRBV5-8 | - | 11 | TRBJ2-7
TGTGCCAGCAGCCCCCTCGAGAAGCGGGAGGGCCATCAGTTCTTC | CASSPLEKREGHQFF | - | TRBV21-1 | - | 15 | TRBJ2-1
TGTGCCAGCAGCTTATCAGGGGGTGCCGGCCGAGAGACCCAGTACTTC | CASSLSGGAGRETQYF | TRBD1 | TRBV7-2 | - | 16 | TRBJ2-5
TGTGCCAGCAGCTTGGATAATTACGAGCAGTACTTC | CASSLDNYEQYF | - | TRBV5-4 | - | 12 | TRBJ2-7
TGCGCCAGCAGCTTCGAGGGAGAAGAGACCCAGTACTTC | CASSFEGEETQYF | - | TRBV5-1 | - | 13 | TRBJ2-5
TGTGCCAGCAGTATATCTCCGGGACAGGGAAGCACTGAAGCTTTCTTT | CASSISPGQGSTEAFF | TRBD1 | TRBV27 | - | 16 | TRBJ1-1
TGTGCCAGCAGTAACCGGGACATTTCCTTTTATAGCAATCAGCCCCAGCATTTT | CASSNRDISFYSNQPQHF | - | TRBV28 | - | 18 | TRBJ1-5
TGTGCCAGCAGCCAAGGGGACAGGGGTACAGATACGCAGTATTTT | CASSQGDRGTDTQYF | TRBD1 | TRBV4-2 | - | 15 | TRBJ2-3
TGTGCCAGTCAGAGGCTAGGAATTCATGTGCAGTATTTT | CASQRLGIHVQYF | - | TRBV6-5 | - | 13 | TRBJ2-3